One sample yielded the 18 T cell receptor beta chains listed below, sequenced in a study of regulatory T cells in long-lasting Graves disease. Time point specified: persistent/refractory GD, antithyroid drugs over 5 years with positive TRAb. The TCR library used RNA extracted from PBMCs. For TCR beta, libraries came from iRepertoire HTBI primers and Arm-PCR of CDR3 regions. TCRdb recomputed calls from the multiplex PCR reads with MiXCR, one row per CDR3 protein. This table has about 660,000 distinct CDR3 sequences, 25% to 30% appearing once. The material sequenced was peripheral blood mononuclear cells (PBMCs), taken when the disease was refractory, from a patient treated with antithyroid drugs. The receptors originated from a female donor with Graves disease.

This clonotype was counted many times. The J gene is TRBJ1-5, the V gene TRBV12-3 or TRBV12-4, with TRBD1 as a possible D gene (5 bases). The length of the CDR3 is 14 residues. V lost 5 bases to trimming and J lost 14 bases, with 22 bases between them. The CDR3 DNA follows: TGTGCCAGCAGTGAGACAGCTGTCTGGGGGGTGAAGCATTTT. Amino acids: CASSETAVWGVKHF.

The chain has TRBV28 and TRBJ2-5; D might be TRBD1 (5 bases). The CDR3 consists of 14 residues. V was shortened by 2 bases and J by 4 bases, with 11 bases between the two germline ends. Looked up from germline, CDR1 is MDHEN and CDR2 is SYDVKM. DNA of the CDR3: TGTGCCAGCAGTTTACCCGTCCAGGGAGAGACCCAGTACTTC. Protein sequence: CASSLPVQGETQYF. The full variable domain, with the rest looked up from reference TRBV28 and TRBJ2-5, is DVKVTQSSRYLVKRTGEKVFLECVQDMDHENMFWYRQDPGLGLRLIYFSYDVKMKEKGDIPEGYSVSREKKERFSLILESASTNQTSMYLCASSLPVQGETQYFGPGTRLLVL.

The rearrangement uses TRBV7-2 and TRBJ2-3; D is undetermined. CDR1 is SGHTA and CDR2 is FQGNSA in the germline V gene. The length of the CDR3 is 14 residues. V was pared by 6 bases and J by 0 bases, with 10 bases between. The CDR3 nucleotides are TGTGCCAGCAGTCCCACTTCTAGCACAGATACGCAGTATTTT. Protein sequence: CASSPTSSTDTQYF.

This clonotype was counted between two and nine times. The J gene is TRBJ1-1, the V gene TRBV30; no clear D. CDR1 GTSNPN and CDR2 SVGIG come from the germline V gene (reference sequence). V was shortened by 0 bases and J by 1 base, with 21 bases between the two germline ends. CDR3 length: 18 amino acids. CDR3 nucleotide sequence: TGTGCCTGGAGTGTACTATTCGGGGAGGCCCTGGGGAACACTGAAGCTTTCTTT. Its translation is CAWSVLFGEALGNTEAFF.

This chain uses TRBV7-9 with TRBJ1-2; the D gene is possibly TRBD1 (6 bases). The V gene's germline CDR1 is SEHNR and CDR2 FQNEAQ (reference sequence). With 2 bases removed from V and 5 bases from J, the gap between germline ends came to 9 bases. The CDR3 is 13 amino acids. As DNA, the CDR3 is TGTGCCAGCAGCTTACAAGGACAGTATGGCTACACCTTC. It codes for CASSLQGQYGYTF.

In this sample, this clonotype turned up many times. The rearrangement uses TRBV11-2 and TRBJ1-5; 7 bases are a match to TRBD1. The CDR3 has 15 residues. Germline V gene lookup returns CDR1 SGHAT and CDR2 FQNNGV. The trim removed 5 bases at V and 3 bases at J, leaving 7 bases unmatched. Here the CDR3 DNA reads TGTGCCAGCAGCACCGGGACAGCTCCCAATCAGCCCCAGCATTTT. Translation: CASSTGTAPNQPQHF.

Points on this clonotype: Because it lacks the conserved phenylalanine or tryptophan at the end, this CDR3 is likely a read error. The chain carries TRBV2 and TRBJ2-1; TRBD2 matches at 10 bases. CDR3 length equals 15 residues. V shed 5 bases, J shed 6 bases, and the junction held 7 bases outside the gene matches. Germline V gene sequence: CDR1 SNHLY, CDR2 FYNNEI. The CDR3 region has the DNA TGTGCCAGCAGTCGACGGAGCGGGAGGGCCAATGAGCAGTTCGTC. It is translated as CASSRRSGRANEQFV.

The chain uses TRBV12-3 or TRBV12-4 and TRBJ2-7, with 7 bases matching TRBD2. V was clipped by 6 bases and J by 2 bases; unmatched bases: 7. The CDR3 has 14 residues. The CDR3 sequence is CASRSSGRTYEQYF. For the CDR3, the DNA is TGTGCCAGCAGATCTAGCGGCCGCACCTACGAGCAGTACTTC.

J is TRBJ1-2 and V is TRBV5-1; TRBD1 matches at 7 bases. Germline-derived CDR1 and CDR2 are SGHRS and YFSETQ. The CDR3 sequence is 14 residues long. V was pared by 0 bases and J by 4 bases, with 3 bases of the junction left unmatched. Here the CDR3 reads CASSLGDRVYGYTF. The CDR3 DNA is TGCGCCAGCAGCTTGGGGGACAGAGTCTATGGCTACACCTTC.

This clonotype was recorded a few times. A much more abundant neighbour one base away suggests this may be a read error. The chain carries TRBV20-1 and TRBJ1-5, with unresolved D. Germline values: CDR1 DFQATT, CDR2 SNEGSKA (reference sequence). The length of the CDR3 is 15 residues. Trimming took 0 bases from V and 10 from J, leaving 19 bases between them. This chain's CDR3 is CSARDIGQPSHPQHF. The CDR3 DNA reads TGCAGTGCTAGAGATATTGGGCAGCCCAGTCATCCCCAGCATTTT.

This rearrangement joins TRBV20-1 to TRBJ2-2, with D unresolved. Germline assignment: CDR1 DFQATT and CDR2 SNEGSKA (reference sequence). Between the trimmed V and J ends, which lost 1 base and 1 base, there was a span of 7 bases. The CDR3 contains 14 residues. The CDR3 nucleotides are TGCAGTGCTAGAGGGTCAGAGAACACCGGGGAGCTGTTTTTT. It codes for CSARGSENTGELFF.

This chain connects TRBV6-5 to TRBJ2-5, with 8 bases matching TRBD2. Germline-derived CDR1 and CDR2 are MNHEY and SVGAGI. J was trimmed by 4 bases and V by 0 bases; bases with no gene match: 4. The CDR3 contains 15 residues. In DNA, the CDR3 is TGTGCCAGCAGTTACTCAGCGGGAGTCGGAGAGACCCAGTACTTC. As protein: CASSYSAGVGETQYF.

This clonotype appeared many times. The chain links TRBV2 to TRBJ2-7; the match to TRBD1 covers 7 bases. Per germline, CDR1 SNHLY and CDR2 FYNNEI. The CDR3 runs 13 residues. Trimming took 2 bases from V and 4 from J; bases not matched to a gene: 2. CDR3 region: CASSETGVYEQYF. The CDR3 bases are TGTGCCAGCAGTGAAACAGGGGTTTACGAGCAGTACTTC. The full variable domain, its missing parts supplied by reference TRBV2 and TRBJ2-7, is EPEVTQTPSHQVTQMGQEVILRCVPISNHLYFYWYRQILGQKVEFLVSFYNNEISEKSEIFDDQFSVERPDGSNFTLKIRSTKLEDSAMYFCASSETGVYEQYFGPGTRLTVT.

The J gene is TRBJ2-2, the V gene TRBV11-2; no clear D. Germline V gene data show CDR1 as SGHAT and CDR2 as FQNNGV. V lost 5 bases to trimming and J lost 0 bases, with 10 bases between them. The CDR3 consists of 15 residues. DNA for the CDR3: TGTGCCAGCAGCGTGACAAAAGCGAACACCGGGGAGCTGTTTTTT. It encodes CASSVTKANTGELFF. Combining the CDR3 with reference TRBV11-2 and TRBJ2-2 gives the whole variable domain EAGVAQSPRYKIIEKRQSVAFWCNPISGHATLYWYQQILGQGPKLLIQFQNNGVVDDSQLPKDRFSAERLKGVDSTLKIQPAKLEDSAVYLCASSVTKANTGELFFGEGSRLTVL.

This clonotype appeared a few times. This CDR3 is CSARVREHPTYSNQPQHF. Here the CDR3 DNA reads TGCAGTGCTAGGGTGAGGGAACACCCGACTTATAGCAATCAGCCCCAGCATTTT. V and J are TRBV20-1 and TRBJ1-5; D unresolved. The V end was cut by 3 bases, the J end by 0 bases, with 21 bases between. CDR1 is DFQATT, CDR2 SNEGSKA, per germline (reference sequence). CDR3 length equals 18 residues.

The sample holds a few counts of this clonotype. The V call is TRBV6-5, the J call TRBJ1-2, with 8 bases fitting TRBD1. The CDR3 runs to 19 residues. CDR1 and CDR2 from the germline V gene are MNHEY and SVGAGI. V was pared by 4 bases and J by 0 bases, with 16 bases of the junction left unmatched. The CDR3 region has the DNA TGTGCCAGCAGTTCCACCGGAGGATCGGGACAGGCGACTAACTATGGCTACACCTTC. Translation gives CASSSTGGSGQATNYGYTF.

V is TRBV6-2 or TRBV6-3 and J is TRBJ1-1; possible D gene TRBD1, 6 bases. Germline loops: CDR1 MNHEY, CDR2 SVGEGT. V was shortened by 4 bases and J by 8 bases, with 23 bases between the two germline ends. This CDR3 is 16 amino acids long. The CDR3 DNA is TGTGCCAGCAGTTCACCCGCTACGGGCAGGGGTTTCGAAGCTTTCTTT. Translating it yields CASSSPATGRGFEAFF.

The chain carries TRBV10-3 and TRBJ1-5; D gene ambiguous. Per germline, CDR1 ENHRY and CDR2 SYGVKD. The CDR3 loop spans 14 amino acids. The V gene lost 10 bases and the J gene lost 0 bases, with 13 bases spanning the gap. The CDR3 DNA is TGTGCCACCAAGAAGAGTGATAGCAATCAGCCCCAGCATTTT. Translation gives CATKKSDSNQPQHF.